Listed here is a single T cell receptor beta chain. What it binds is not known. This sample is drawn from a study of cytomegalovirus exposure and HLA in healthy donors. At the level of the study: The Caucasian-associated ancestry cluster held roughly 81% of 398 genotyped donors.

The study's findings and limits: TCR beta V segments were, for the most part, productive about 87% or about 30% of the time in an earlier analysis. Later on, a genetic analysis was performed. It linked a missense variant in DCLRE1C with V- and J-gene trimming of TCR beta. The authors enumerated roughly 180 TCR beta chains as linked to cytomegalovirus.

CDR1 and CDR2 from the germline V gene are SGDLS and YYNGEE. The CDR3 totals 14 residues. V lost 0 bases and J 6 bases, leaving 11 bases between the germline ends. Researchers ran the PCR with 60 Vbeta and 13 Jbeta primers. Libraries were prepared by immunoSEQ multiplex PCR; TCRdb keeps only in-frame clonotypes and omits some of them. The sample has 100,000 or so clones; around 78% are singletons. The TCR sequence derives from a male donor in good health and CMV-seronegative. Sequencing used PBMCs. This chain connects TRBV9 to TRBJ2-3; D not resolved. CDR3 in amino acids: CASSVGVGEDTQYF. DNA of the CDR3: TGTGCCAGCAGCGTAGGTGTCGGAGAGGATACGCAGTATTTT.